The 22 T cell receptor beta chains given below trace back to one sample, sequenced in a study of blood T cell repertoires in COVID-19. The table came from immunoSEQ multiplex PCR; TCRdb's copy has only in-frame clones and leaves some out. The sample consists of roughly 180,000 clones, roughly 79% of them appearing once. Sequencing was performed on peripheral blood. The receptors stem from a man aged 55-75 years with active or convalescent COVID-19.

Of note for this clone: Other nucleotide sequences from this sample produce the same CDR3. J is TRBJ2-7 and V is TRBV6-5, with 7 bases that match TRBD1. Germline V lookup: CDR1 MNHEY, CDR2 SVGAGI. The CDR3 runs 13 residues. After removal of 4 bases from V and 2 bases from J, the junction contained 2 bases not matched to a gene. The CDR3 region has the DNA TGTGCCAGCAGTTTGGGACAGACCTACGAGCAGTACTTC. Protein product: CASSLGQTYEQYF.

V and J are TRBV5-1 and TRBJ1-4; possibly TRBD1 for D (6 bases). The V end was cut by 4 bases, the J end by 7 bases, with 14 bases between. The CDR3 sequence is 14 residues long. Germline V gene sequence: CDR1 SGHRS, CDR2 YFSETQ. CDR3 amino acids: CASSPWGRREKLFF. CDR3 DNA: TGCGCCAGCAGCCCTTGGGGGCGTCGTGAAAAACTGTTTTTT.

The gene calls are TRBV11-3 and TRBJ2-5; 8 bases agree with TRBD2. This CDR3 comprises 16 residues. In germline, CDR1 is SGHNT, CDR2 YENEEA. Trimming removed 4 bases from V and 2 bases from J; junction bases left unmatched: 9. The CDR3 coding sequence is TGTGCCAGCAGCTCCGAATCGGTAGCGGGACAAGAGACCCAGTACTTC. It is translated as CASSSESVAGQETQYF.

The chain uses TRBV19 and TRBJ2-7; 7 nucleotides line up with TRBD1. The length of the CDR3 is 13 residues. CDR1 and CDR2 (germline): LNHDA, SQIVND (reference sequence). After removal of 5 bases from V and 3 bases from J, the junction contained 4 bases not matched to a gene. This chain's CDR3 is CASSLRQGYEQYF. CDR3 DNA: TGTGCCAGTAGTCTCCGACAGGGCTACGAGCAGTACTTC.

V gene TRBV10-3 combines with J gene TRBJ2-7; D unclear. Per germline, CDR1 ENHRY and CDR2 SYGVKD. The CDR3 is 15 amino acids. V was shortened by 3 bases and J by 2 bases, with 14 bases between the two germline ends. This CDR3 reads CAISDQALLTYEQYF. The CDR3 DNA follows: TGTGCCATCAGTGACCAGGCGCTCCTAACCTACGAGCAGTACTTC.

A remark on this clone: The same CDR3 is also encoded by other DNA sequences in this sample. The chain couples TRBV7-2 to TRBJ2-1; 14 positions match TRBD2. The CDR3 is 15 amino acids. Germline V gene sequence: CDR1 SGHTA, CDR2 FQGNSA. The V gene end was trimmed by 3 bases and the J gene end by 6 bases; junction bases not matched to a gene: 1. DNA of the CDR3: TGTGCCAGCAGCTTGACTAGCGGGAGGGCCAATGAGCAGTTCTTC. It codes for CASSLTSGRANEQFF.

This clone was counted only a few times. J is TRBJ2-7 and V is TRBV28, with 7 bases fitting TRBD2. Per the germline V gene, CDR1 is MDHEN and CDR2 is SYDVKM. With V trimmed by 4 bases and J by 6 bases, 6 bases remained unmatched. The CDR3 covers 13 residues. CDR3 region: CASSSERGLEQYF. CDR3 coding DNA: TGTGCCAGCAGTTCCGAGCGGGGCCTCGAGCAGTACTTC.

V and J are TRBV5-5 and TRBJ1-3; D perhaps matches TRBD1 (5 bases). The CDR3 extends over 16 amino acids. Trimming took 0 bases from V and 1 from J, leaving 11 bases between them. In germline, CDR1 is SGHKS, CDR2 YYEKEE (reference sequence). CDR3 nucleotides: TGTGCCAGCAGCTTGGCGGGTACAGGATCTGGAAACACCATATATTTT. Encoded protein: CASSLAGTGSGNTIYF.

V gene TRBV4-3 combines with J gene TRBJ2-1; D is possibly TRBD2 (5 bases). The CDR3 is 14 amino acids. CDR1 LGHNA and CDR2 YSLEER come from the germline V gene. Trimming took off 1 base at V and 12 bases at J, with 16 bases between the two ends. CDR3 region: CASSQALSPSWQFF. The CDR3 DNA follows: TGCGCCAGCAGCCAAGCCCTCTCCCCTAGCTGGCAGTTCTTC.

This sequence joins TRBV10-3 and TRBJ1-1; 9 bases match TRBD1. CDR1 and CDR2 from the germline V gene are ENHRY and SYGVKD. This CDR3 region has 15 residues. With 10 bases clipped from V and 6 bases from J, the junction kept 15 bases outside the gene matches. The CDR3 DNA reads TGTGCCACCACGGGGGAACAGGGGGCAGGGTCTGAAGCTTTCTTT. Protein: CATTGEQGAGSEAFF.

The CDR3 sequence is CASSIRGEGISDTQYF. CDR3 nucleotides: TGTGCCAGTAGTATCAGGGGCGAAGGGATTTCAGATACGCAGTATTTT. The rearrangement uses TRBV19 and TRBJ2-3; TRBD1 might be the D (6 bases). Germline-derived CDR1 and CDR2 are LNHDA and SQIVND (reference sequence). CDR3 length equals 16 residues. Between the trimmed V and J ends, which lost 3 bases and 4 bases, there was a span of 17 bases.

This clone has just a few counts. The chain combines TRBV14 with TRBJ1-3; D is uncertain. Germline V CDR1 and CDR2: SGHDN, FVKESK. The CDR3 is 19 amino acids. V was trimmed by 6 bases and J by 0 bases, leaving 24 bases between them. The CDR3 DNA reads TGTGCCAGCAGGCTTCCACCTCGGGTGTACGTCCTCTCTGGAAACACCATATATTTT. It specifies CASRLPPRVYVLSGNTIYF.

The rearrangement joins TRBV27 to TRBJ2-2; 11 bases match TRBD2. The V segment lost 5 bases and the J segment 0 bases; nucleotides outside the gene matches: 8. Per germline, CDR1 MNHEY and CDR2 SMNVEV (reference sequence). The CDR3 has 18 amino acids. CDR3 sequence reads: CASSPSLAGVTNTGELFF. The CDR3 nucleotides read TGTGCCAGCAGTCCGTCACTAGCGGGGGTAACGAACACCGGGGAGCTGTTTTTT.

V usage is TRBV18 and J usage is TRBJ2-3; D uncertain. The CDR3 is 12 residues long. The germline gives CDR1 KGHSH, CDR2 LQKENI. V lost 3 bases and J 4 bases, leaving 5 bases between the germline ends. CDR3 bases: TGTGCCAGCTCACCCCAGGCAGATACGCAGTATTTT. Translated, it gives CASSPQADTQYF.

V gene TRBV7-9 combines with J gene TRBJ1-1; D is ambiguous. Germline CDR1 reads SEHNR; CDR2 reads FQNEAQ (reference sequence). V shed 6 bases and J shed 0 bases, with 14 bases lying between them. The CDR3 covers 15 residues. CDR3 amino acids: CASRGRANLNTEAFF. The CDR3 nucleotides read TGTGCCAGCAGGGGGAGAGCTAACTTGAACACTGAAGCTTTCTTT.

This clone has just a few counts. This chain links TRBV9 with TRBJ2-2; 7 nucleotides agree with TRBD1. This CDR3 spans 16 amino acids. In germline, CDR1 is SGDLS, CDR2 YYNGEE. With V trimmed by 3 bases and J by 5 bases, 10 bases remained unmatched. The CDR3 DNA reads TGTGCCAGCAGCGGCCTAGAAACAGGGGTTACCGGGGAGCTGTTTTTT. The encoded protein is CASSGLETGVTGELFF.

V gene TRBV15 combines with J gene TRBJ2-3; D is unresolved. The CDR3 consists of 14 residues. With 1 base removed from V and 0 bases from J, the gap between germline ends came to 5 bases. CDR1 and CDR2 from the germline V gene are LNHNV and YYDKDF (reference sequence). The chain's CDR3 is CATSRVGSTDTQYF. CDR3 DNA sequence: TGTGCCACCAGCAGAGTCGGTAGCACAGATACGCAGTATTTT. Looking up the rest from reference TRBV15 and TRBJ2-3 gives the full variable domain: DAMVIQNPRYQVTQFGKPVTLSCSQTLNHNVMYWYQQKSSQAPKLLFHYYDKDFNNEADTPDNFQSRRPNTSFCFLDIRSPGLGDTAMYLCATSRVGSTDTQYFGPGTRLTVL.

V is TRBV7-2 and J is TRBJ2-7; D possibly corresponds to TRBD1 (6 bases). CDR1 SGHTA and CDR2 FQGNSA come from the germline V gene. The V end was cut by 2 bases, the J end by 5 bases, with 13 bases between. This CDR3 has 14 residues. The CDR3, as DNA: TGTGCCAGCAGCTTATCTCAGGGGCGCCACGAGCAGTACTTC. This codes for CASSLSQGRHEQYF. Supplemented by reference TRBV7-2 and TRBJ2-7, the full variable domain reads GAGVSQSPSNKVTEKGKDVELRCDPISGHTALYWYRQSLGQGLEFLIYFQGNSAPDKSGLPSDRFSAERTGGSVSTLTIQRTQQEDSAVYLCASSLSQGRHEQYFGPGTRLTVT.

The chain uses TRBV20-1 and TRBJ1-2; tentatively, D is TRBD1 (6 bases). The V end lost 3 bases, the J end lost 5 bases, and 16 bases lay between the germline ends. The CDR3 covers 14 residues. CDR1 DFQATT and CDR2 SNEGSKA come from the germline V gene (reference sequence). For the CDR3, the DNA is TGCAGTGCTAGTGGGGGGGGCGCGTATTATGGCTACACCTTC. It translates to CSASGGGAYYGYTF.

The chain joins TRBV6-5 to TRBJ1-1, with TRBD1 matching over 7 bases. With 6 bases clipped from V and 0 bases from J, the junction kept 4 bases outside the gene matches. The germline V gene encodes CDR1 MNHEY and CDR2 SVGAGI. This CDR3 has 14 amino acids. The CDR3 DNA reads TGTGCCAGCAGACTGACAGGGCTGAACACTGAAGCTTTCTTT. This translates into CASRLTGLNTEAFF.

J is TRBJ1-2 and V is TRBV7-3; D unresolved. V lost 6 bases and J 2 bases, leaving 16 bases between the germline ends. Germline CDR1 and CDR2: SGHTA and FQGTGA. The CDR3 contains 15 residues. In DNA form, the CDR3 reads TGTGCCAGCAGTGCCGGAGGAACGGGGAACTATGGCTACACCTTC. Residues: CASSAGGTGNYGYTF.

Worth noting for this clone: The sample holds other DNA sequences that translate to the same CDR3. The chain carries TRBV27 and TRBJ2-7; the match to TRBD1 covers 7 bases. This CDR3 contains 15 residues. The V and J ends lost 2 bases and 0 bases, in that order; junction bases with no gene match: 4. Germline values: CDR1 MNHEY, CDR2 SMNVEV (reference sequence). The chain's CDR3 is CASSLAGGSSYEQYF. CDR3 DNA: TGTGCCAGCAGTTTAGCAGGGGGTAGCTCCTACGAGCAGTACTTC.